The 20 T cell receptor beta chains given below trace back to one sample, sequenced in a study of blood T cell repertoires in COVID-19. Generated by immunoSEQ multiplex PCR, the TCRdb table keeps only in-frame clones and is missing some. Of 70,000 to 95,000 clones listed, about 91% are singletons. The sample taken for sequencing was peripheral blood. Every receptor here comes from an older woman with acute or convalescent COVID-19.

This chain uses TRBV3-1 (or the pseudogene TRBV3-2) with TRBJ2-1, with a possible D match to TRBD1 (7 bases). The germline V and J ends were trimmed by 0 bases and 12 bases, with 24 bases remaining between them. CDR1 and CDR2 from the germline V gene are LGHDT and YNNKEL (reference sequence). The CDR3 sequence is 17 residues long. CDR3: CASSQDRKGGILEGQFF. The CDR3 nucleotides read TGTGCCAGCAGCCAAGATAGAAAAGGGGGCATCTTGGAGGGGCAGTTCTTC.

The chain uses TRBV30 and TRBJ2-2; 9 bases are shared with TRBD1. This CDR3 comprises 16 residues. The junction had 10 bases not matched to a gene; V was cut back by 3 bases and J by 5 bases. Germline CDR1 is GTSNPN and CDR2 is SVGIG (reference sequence). CDR3 bases: TGTGCCTGGAGCATAGCCCGGACAGGGGTTACCGGGGAGCTGTTTTTT. Protein: CAWSIARTGVTGELFF.

The chain is built from TRBV6-2 or TRBV6-3 and TRBJ1-2; the D is unclear. The germline V gene encodes CDR1 MNHEY and CDR2 SVGEGT. V was trimmed by 2 bases and J by 3 bases, leaving 13 bases between them. The CDR3 runs 15 residues. DNA for the CDR3: TGTGCCAGCAGTTACGGAGGAGCGCTATACTATGGCTACACCTTC. Protein sequence: CASSYGGALYYGYTF.

The J gene is TRBJ2-5, the V gene TRBV19; TRBD1 aligns across 8 bases. J was trimmed by 2 bases and V by 3 bases; bases with no gene match: 8. The germline CDR1 and CDR2 sequences are LNHDA and SQIVND (reference sequence). CDR3 length: 16 amino acids. The CDR3 reads CASSMGAGGRQETQYF. CDR3 coding DNA: TGTGCCAGTAGTATGGGGGCAGGGGGCCGTCAAGAGACCCAGTACTTC.

This clone was observed a handful of times. The genes are TRBV7-9 and TRBJ2-1, with 8 bases matching TRBD2. Germline CDR1 and CDR2: SEHNR and FQNEAQ (reference sequence). CDR3 length: 15 amino acids. V lost 2 bases and J lost 6; bases outside the gene matches: 6. The CDR3 DNA reads as TGTGCCAGCAGCTTAACGACTAGCGCCCCCAATGAGCAGTTCTTC. It is translated as CASSLTTSAPNEQFF. Filled out from reference TRBV7-9 and TRBJ2-1, the complete variable domain reads DTGVSQNPRHKITKRGQNVTFRCDPISEHNRLYWYRQTLGQGPEFLTYFQNEAQLEKSRLLSDRFSAERPKGSFSTLEIQRTEQGDSAMYLCASSLTTSAPNEQFFGPGTRLTVL.

The V gene is TRBV2, the J gene TRBJ2-7; 9 bases are shared with TRBD1. V trimming: 5 bases; J trimming: 1 base; junction bases outside the gene matches: 12. Germline CDR1 reads SNHLY; CDR2 reads FYNNEI. The CDR3 extends over 17 amino acids. The CDR3 region has the DNA TGTGCCAGCAGTCCCCAGGCACCGGGACAGGGATCCTACGAGCAGTACTTC. Its translation: CASSPQAPGQGSYEQYF. The variable domain in full, with the rest retrieved from reference TRBV2 and TRBJ2-7, is EPEVTQTPSHQVTQMGQEVILRCVPISNHLYFYWYRQILGQKVEFLVSFYNNEISEKSEIFDDQFSVERPDGSNFTLKIRSTKLEDSAMYFCASSPQAPGQGSYEQYFGPGTRLTVT.

The chain links TRBV5-6 to TRBJ2-3; D uncertain. CDR3 length: 13 residues. CDR1 and CDR2 from the germline V gene are SGHDT and YYEEEE. Trimming left V 4 bases short and J 0 bases short, with 6 bases between. CDR3 sequence reads: CASSVRSTDTQYF. In DNA, the CDR3 is TGTGCCAGCAGCGTCCGTAGCACAGATACGCAGTATTTT.

CDR3 amino acids: CASSKNQGGPQHF. Written as DNA, the CDR3 is TGTGCCAGCAGTAAAAATCAGGGGGGTCCCCAGCATTTT. The genes are TRBV12-3 or TRBV12-4 and TRBJ1-5; 7 bases are shared with TRBD1. The CDR3 is 13 residues long. The V segment lost 5 bases and the J segment 10 bases; nucleotides outside the gene matches: 8.

This chain uses TRBV4-2 with TRBJ2-7, with TRBD2 matching over 12 bases. Germline V gene sequence: CDR1 LGHNA, CDR2 YNFKEQ. The J segment lost 3 bases and the V segment lost 1 base, leaving 1 base of the junction unmatched. The CDR3 has 15 residues. CDR3 nucleotides: TGTGCCAGCAGCCAAGGACTAGCGGGAGTCTACGAGCAGTACTTC. As protein: CASSQGLAGVYEQYF.

In its sample, this clone was seen a few times. The gene calls are TRBV14 and TRBJ2-1; TRBD2 might be the D (5 bases). This CDR3 comprises 16 residues. Germline CDR1 SGHDN, CDR2 FVKESK. V lost 3 bases, J lost 4 bases, and 16 bases lay in between. The DNA for the CDR3 is TGTGCCAGCAGCCACGCCCTCGGACTGCAGTACAATGAGCAGTTCTTC. It yields the protein CASSHALGLQYNEQFF.

This clone turned up a few times. V and J are TRBV2 and TRBJ2-7, with 10 bases matching TRBD1. Trimming removed 8 bases from V and 4 bases from J; junction bases left unmatched: 8. The CDR3 is 14 amino acids. From germline, CDR1 is SNHLY and CDR2 FYNNEI. CDR3 residues: CASGEDRGLYEQYF. CDR3 nucleotide sequence: TGTGCCAGCGGAGAAGACAGGGGGCTTTACGAGCAGTACTTC.

This CDR3 is CASSLQDSTYEQYF. The CDR3 DNA reads as TGCGCCAGCAGCCTCCAGGACAGTACTTACGAGCAGTACTTC. The chain carries TRBV5-1 and TRBJ2-7; TRBD1 might be the D (6 bases). This CDR3 contains 14 residues. Germline V gives CDR1 SGHRS, CDR2 YFSETQ. V was shortened by 4 bases and J by 4 bases, with 15 bases between the two germline ends.

The rearrangement uses TRBV27 and TRBJ2-5; 8 bases are a match to TRBD1. The CDR3 runs 13 residues. CDR1 and CDR2 from the germline V gene are MNHEY and SMNVEV (reference sequence). J was trimmed by 5 bases and V by 4 bases; bases with no gene match: 3. CDR3 protein: CASSSRQGETQYF. DNA of the CDR3: TGTGCCAGCAGTTCCCGACAGGGGGAGACCCAGTACTTC.

The rearrangement links TRBV6-4 to TRBJ2-3; TRBD1 aligns across 7 bases. The CDR3 sequence is 16 residues long. V lost 7 bases, J lost 7 bases, and 17 bases stayed unmatched. Germline CDR1 MRHNA, CDR2 SNTAGT. The CDR3 protein is CASTQRHRGYDYTQYF. As DNA, the CDR3 is TGTGCCAGCACACAGAGGCACAGGGGATACGATTATACGCAGTATTTT.

In DNA, the CDR3 is TGCGCCAGCAGCCGCCCTAGCGTGGATGAGCAGTTCTTC. This codes for CASSRPSVDEQFF. The V call is TRBV4-1, the J call TRBJ2-1; perhaps TRBD2 as D (6 bases). The CDR3 spans 13 residues. Germline assignment: CDR1 MGHRA and CDR2 YSYEKL. V was shortened by 4 bases and J by 8 bases, with 12 bases between the two germline ends.

The V call is TRBV5-1, the J call TRBJ2-3, with 11 nucleotides matching TRBD2. The CDR3 spans 16 residues. Germline V gives CDR1 SGHRS, CDR2 YFSETQ. The V and J ends lost 3 bases and 2 bases, in that order; junction bases with no gene match: 5. In DNA form, the CDR3 reads TGCGCCAGCAGCTCGGTGACTAGCGGGGCCACAGATACGCAGTATTTT. It translates to CASSSVTSGATDTQYF.

The chain combines TRBV11-2 with TRBJ1-2, with D unresolved. The CDR3 covers 13 residues. Germline V gene sequence: CDR1 SGHAT, CDR2 FQNNGV. The germline V and J ends were trimmed by 0 bases and 5 bases, with 7 bases remaining between them. CDR3 residues: CASSLEQQYGYTF. CDR3 in DNA: TGTGCCAGCAGCTTAGAACAGCAATATGGCTACACCTTC.

The J gene is TRBJ2-4, the V gene TRBV2; 8 nucleotides match TRBD1. Germline V gives CDR1 SNHLY, CDR2 FYNNEI. This CDR3 has 16 residues. With V trimmed by 6 bases and J by 0 bases, 7 bases remained unmatched. The CDR3 protein is CASRTGAPLAKNIQYF. Written as DNA, the CDR3 is TGTGCCAGCAGGACAGGGGCCCCCCTAGCCAAAAACATTCAGTACTTC.

This clone was picked up one time. V usage is TRBV28 and J usage is TRBJ1-1; D gene ambiguous. The CDR3 is 14 amino acids. Trimming took 2 bases from V and 2 from J, leaving 9 bases between them. Germline V gives CDR1 MDHEN, CDR2 SYDVKM. The CDR3 here is CASSLMGRNTEAFF. CDR3 nucleotides: TGTGCCAGCAGTTTAATGGGGAGAAACACTGAAGCTTTCTTT.

The rearrangement joins TRBV19 to TRBJ1-2, with D tentatively TRBD1 (5 bases). CDR1 and CDR2 (germline): LNHDA, SQIVND (reference sequence). V lost 0 bases, J lost 8 bases, and 16 bases lay in between. The CDR3 consists of 15 residues. CDR3 bases: TGTGCCAGTAGTATAGATCCAGGGCGCCCTTCAGGCTACACCTTC. Its translation is CASSIDPGRPSGYTF.